This passage covers 24 T cell receptor beta chains from one sample sequenced in a study of T-cell memory formation after mild COVID-19. TCRdb redid the calling of the 5' RACE reads with MiXCR, one entry per CDR3 protein. The sample has about 560,000 distinct CDR3 sequences, 17% seen once; the top ten hold 8.1%. The sequenced sample was PBMCs or a T cell subset sorted from them (not recorded which). Receptor source: an adult woman who had mild COVID-19 (a few samples of this study predate the infection). Cell type and time point are not known.

The rearrangement links TRBV19 to TRBJ2-7; no reliable D call. CDR3 length equals 14 residues. Germline CDR1 is LNHDA and CDR2 is SQIVND (reference sequence). V lost 3 bases and J lost 2, with 11 bases in between. CDR3 bases: TGTGCCAGTAGTATTGGCGTGGCAACCTACGAGCAGTACTTC. The encoded protein is CASSIGVATYEQYF.

This clonotype has more than one count but fewer than ten. The chain is built from TRBV4-1 and TRBJ2-1; tentatively, D is TRBD2 (5 bases). CDR1 is MGHRA, CDR2 YSYEKL, per germline. V was trimmed by 0 bases and J by 0 bases, leaving 6 bases between them. The CDR3 extends over 15 amino acids. The CDR3 DNA sequence: TGCGCCAGCAGCCAAGATCTAGCCTCCTACAATGAGCAGTTCTTC. This gives the protein CASSQDLASYNEQFF.

The chain uses TRBV7-2 and TRBJ1-2, with no clear D. This CDR3 has 13 amino acids. V lost 11 bases to trimming and J lost 5 bases, with 18 bases between them. Per the germline V gene, CDR1 is SGHTA and CDR2 is FQGNSA. The CDR3 nucleotides are TGTGCCGGGCACGGGCCCCCTCTTTATGGCTACACCTTC. This encodes CAGHGPPLYGYTF.

The V and J genes are TRBV6-2 or TRBV6-3 and TRBJ2-7, with D possibly matching TRBD2 (5 bases). This CDR3 region has 16 residues. From germline, CDR1 is MNHEY and CDR2 SVGEGT. V was shortened by 7 bases and J by 5 bases, with 24 bases between the two germline ends. CDR3 in amino acids: CASTSRTASLGHEQYF. For the CDR3, the DNA is TGTGCCAGCACCTCCCGGACTGCCTCTCTAGGCCACGAGCAGTACTTC.

This clonotype showed up just a few times. The genes are TRBV6-4 and TRBJ1-1; TRBD1 agrees at 12 bases. This CDR3 is built from 19 residues. V gave up 6 bases and J gave up 3 bases; unmatched junction bases: 17. Per germline, CDR1 MRHNA and CDR2 SNTAGT. This CDR3 is CASSPDTGTGGLRYTEAFF. The CDR3 coding sequence is TGTGCCAGCAGCCCCGATACCGGGACAGGGGGCCTGAGGTACACTGAAGCTTTCTTT.

This chain links TRBV12-3 or TRBV12-4 with TRBJ1-6, with TRBD1 as a possible D gene (6 bases). Trimming stripped 3 bases from V and 14 bases from J, with 17 bases between. The CDR3 has 14 residues. CDR3 amino acids: CASSFGGQAPALHF. The CDR3 nucleotides are TGTGCCAGCAGTTTTGGGGGCCAGGCACCGGCCCTCCACTTT.

This rearrangement joins TRBV27 to TRBJ2-2; D is unclear. This CDR3 contains 12 residues. From germline, CDR1 is MNHEY and CDR2 SMNVEV (reference sequence). The V gene lost 7 bases and the J gene lost 0 bases, with 3 bases spanning the gap. DNA of the CDR3: TGTGCCAGCATTGCGAACACCGGGGAGCTGTTTTTT. This codes for CASIANTGELFF.

The chain has TRBV12-3 or TRBV12-4 and TRBJ1-2, with 7 bases aligning to TRBD1. This CDR3 contains 14 residues. J gave up 2 bases and V 6 bases, and 6 bases lay outside the gene matches. The CDR3 loop reads CASSTRGDNYGYTF. In DNA, the CDR3 is TGTGCCAGCAGCACCAGGGGGGACAACTATGGCTACACCTTC.

Many counts were recorded for this clonotype. The chain uses TRBV20-1 and TRBJ2-2; 10 nucleotides agree with TRBD2. This CDR3 is built from 14 residues. The germline V gene encodes CDR1 DFQATT and CDR2 SNEGSKA (reference sequence). Trimming removed 6 bases from V and 3 bases from J; junction bases left unmatched: 4. This CDR3 is CSARTSGDTGELFF. CDR3 nucleotides: TGCAGTGCGCGGACTAGCGGAGACACCGGGGAGCTGTTTTTT.

This clonotype was seen ten or more times. The V gene is TRBV11-2, the J gene TRBJ2-3; D is ambiguous. The V end lost 0 bases, the J end lost 4 bases, and 14 bases lay between the germline ends. There are 16 residues in the CDR3. Germline V CDR1 and CDR2: SGHAT, FQNNGV. This chain's CDR3 is CASSLESPLPADTQYF. CDR3 DNA: TGTGCCAGCAGCTTAGAGTCCCCTCTACCCGCAGATACGCAGTATTTT.

This clonotype occurred a few times. The rearrangement joins TRBV12-3 or TRBV12-4 to TRBJ2-5; TRBD2 might be the D (5 bases). Between the trimmed V and J ends, which lost 1 base and 3 bases, there was a span of 12 bases. This CDR3 has 15 residues. CDR3 sequence reads: CASSLGRGSEETQYF. CDR3 bases: TGTGCCAGCAGTTTAGGTCGGGGTTCGGAAGAGACCCAGTACTTC.

The gene calls are TRBV20-1 and TRBJ2-7, with D maybe TRBD1 (5 bases). The germline V gene encodes CDR1 DFQATT and CDR2 SNEGSKA (reference sequence). The germline V and J ends were trimmed by 1 base and 2 bases, with 12 bases remaining between them. The CDR3 spans 14 residues. CDR3 in DNA: TGCAGTGCTAGAGGTGTGACAGATCCCTACGAGCAGTACTTC. Protein product: CSARGVTDPYEQYF.

This clonotype has more than one count but fewer than ten. The chain combines TRBV12-3 or TRBV12-4 with TRBJ1-2; tentatively, D is TRBD1 (6 bases). V lost 2 bases, J lost 2 bases, and 15 bases lay in between. This CDR3 is 16 amino acids long. CDR3 residues: CASSLPKTGLNYGYTF. DNA of the CDR3: TGTGCCAGCAGTTTACCGAAGACAGGACTAAACTATGGCTACACCTTC.

This clonotype has more than one count but fewer than ten. This chain uses TRBV7-9 with TRBJ2-7, with 9 positions matching TRBD1. With 5 bases clipped from V and 4 bases from J, the junction kept 12 bases outside the gene matches. The germline V gene encodes CDR1 SEHNR and CDR2 FQNEAQ (reference sequence). This CDR3 is 16 amino acids long. CDR3 bases: TGTGCCAGCAGCCCAGAAATGGGACAGGGCCAATACGAGCAGTACTTC. It specifies CASSPEMGQGQYEQYF.

This clonotype was observed a few times. This rearrangement joins TRBV12-3 or TRBV12-4 to TRBJ1-2; no definite D call. The V end lost 6 bases, the J end lost 8 bases, and 16 bases lay between the germline ends. The CDR3 spans 13 residues. CDR3 bases: TGTGCCAGCAGCCGCCTGGGCGCTCAGGGCTACACCTTC. Translated: CASSRLGAQGYTF.

This clonotype was seen a few times. The chain employs TRBV9 and TRBJ2-5, with TRBD1 as a possible D gene (6 bases). CDR1 and CDR2 from the germline V gene are SGDLS and YYNGEE. CDR3 length equals 14 residues. The V end was cut by 0 bases, the J end by 5 bases, with 11 bases between. Here the CDR3 DNA reads TGTGCCAGCAGCGTAGGCACAGGGTCGGAGACCCAGTACTTC. Translating it yields CASSVGTGSETQYF.

This clonotype occurred a few times. The gene calls are TRBV7-2 and TRBJ2-5; D remains ambiguous. This CDR3 has 14 amino acids. CDR1 is SGHTA and CDR2 is FQGNSA in the germline V gene. The V gene lost 5 bases and the J gene lost 0 bases, with 10 bases spanning the gap. The CDR3 coding sequence is TGTGCCAGCAGCCTAAAGCCTTACCAAGAGACCCAGTACTTC. Translated, it gives CASSLKPYQETQYF.

The chain employs TRBV29-1 and TRBJ2-2; tentatively, D is TRBD2 (6 bases). Per germline, CDR1 SQVTM and CDR2 ANQGSEA. V was cut by 6 bases and J by 3 bases, with 14 bases left in between. The CDR3 is 14 residues long. CDR3 protein: CSVMGLAYTGELFF. CDR3 nucleotides: TGCAGCGTCATGGGTCTAGCGTACACCGGGGAGCTGTTTTTT.

This clonotype showed up just a few times. This chain connects TRBV6-5 to TRBJ2-3; 9 nucleotides agree with TRBD1. This CDR3 has 16 amino acids. Germline V gene lookup returns CDR1 MNHEY and CDR2 SVGAGI. The V segment lost 3 bases and the J segment 0 bases; nucleotides outside the gene matches: 4. CDR3 residues: CASSYSGQGSTDTQYF. The CDR3 DNA is TGTGCCAGCAGTTATTCGGGACAGGGTAGCACAGATACGCAGTATTTT.

The J gene is TRBJ2-6, the V gene TRBV12-3 or TRBV12-4; 7 nucleotides agree with TRBD1. Trimming took 7 bases from V and 1 from J; bases not matched to a gene: 4. The CDR3 sequence is 15 residues long. The CDR3 sequence: CASNLRGSGANVLTF. The CDR3 region has the DNA TGTGCCAGCAACCTCAGGGGGTCTGGGGCCAACGTCCTGACTTTC.

The V and J genes are TRBV7-9 and TRBJ2-7; tentative D call: TRBD2 (5 bases). Trimming stripped 2 bases from V and 1 base from J, with 9 bases between. Germline V gene data show CDR1 as SEHNR and CDR2 as FQNEAQ (reference sequence). This CDR3 spans 14 amino acids. CDR3 DNA: TGTGCCAGCAGCTTAATCGGGGTTTCCTACGAGCAGTACTTC. This sequence encodes CASSLIGVSYEQYF.

A few counts support this clonotype. The chain joins TRBV7-2 to TRBJ2-7; 11 bases align to TRBD2. The CDR3 is 15 amino acids. In germline, CDR1 is SGHTA, CDR2 FQGNSA. The V and J ends lost 5 bases and 6 bases, in that order; junction bases with no gene match: 9. In nucleotides, the CDR3 is TGTGCCAGCAGCCTTCAACTAGCGGGAGTCTCCGAGCAGTACTTC. Its protein is CASSLQLAGVSEQYF.

This sequence joins TRBV19 and TRBJ2-1, with 7 nucleotides matching TRBD1. There are 14 residues in the CDR3. Losses at the gene ends were 7 bases for V and 4 bases for J; bases not matched to a gene: 7. The germline CDR1 and CDR2 sequences are LNHDA and SQIVND (reference sequence). The CDR3 spells CASNTGTVYNEQFF. In DNA form, the CDR3 reads TGTGCCAGTAATACCGGGACAGTTTACAATGAGCAGTTCTTC.

The chain couples TRBV7-2 to TRBJ2-7, with TRBD1 matching over 8 bases. V was clipped by 5 bases and J by 4 bases; unmatched bases: 4. Per the germline V gene, CDR1 is SGHTA and CDR2 is FQGNSA. The CDR3 is made up of 13 amino acids. DNA of the CDR3: TGTGCCAGCAGCGACTGGACAGGGTACGAGCAGTACTTC. Translation: CASSDWTGYEQYF.